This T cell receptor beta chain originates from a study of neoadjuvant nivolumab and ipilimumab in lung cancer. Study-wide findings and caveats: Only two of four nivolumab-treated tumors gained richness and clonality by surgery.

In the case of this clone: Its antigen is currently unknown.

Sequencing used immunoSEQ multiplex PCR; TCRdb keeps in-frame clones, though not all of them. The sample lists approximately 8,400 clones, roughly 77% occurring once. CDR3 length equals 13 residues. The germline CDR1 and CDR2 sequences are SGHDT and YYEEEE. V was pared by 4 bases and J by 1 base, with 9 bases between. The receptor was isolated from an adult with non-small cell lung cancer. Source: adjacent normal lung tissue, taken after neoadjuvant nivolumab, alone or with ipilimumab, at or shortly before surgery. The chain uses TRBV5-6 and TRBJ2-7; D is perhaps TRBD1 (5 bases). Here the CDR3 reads CASSDTGSYEQYF. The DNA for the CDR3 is TGTGCCAGCAGCGATACAGGTTCCTACGAGCAGTACTTC.